This T cell receptor beta chain derives from a study of OX40 agonist ivuxolimab in advanced cancers. At the level of the study: A diagnosis of hepatocellular carcinoma, melanoma, renal cell or head and neck cancer was present in dose-escalation patients. One hepatocellular carcinoma and a couple of cutaneous melanoma patients partially responded. Overall study results and limits: Low normalized T-cell clonal expansion was also seen in some nonresponders.

The germline V gene has CDR1 MNHEY and CDR2 SVGAGI. J lost 3 bases, V lost 5 bases, and 2 bases had no gene match. The CDR3 is made up of 14 amino acids. The repertoire was sequenced with immunoSEQ multiplex PCR; TCRdb's copy has only in-frame clones and lacks some. Found here are more than 60,000 clones, roughly 81% of them singletons; the top ten hold more than 4%. In its sample, this clone was seen a few times. Its antigen is currently unknown. This sample comprised CD4+ or CD8+ T cells sorted from blood, obtained in a trial of the OX40 agonist ivuxolimab. The chain joins TRBV6-5 to TRBJ2-7, with 12 nucleotides matching TRBD2. The TCR sequence derives from an adult with an advanced solid tumor such as melanoma, head and neck, liver or kidney cancer. The CDR3: CASSKLAGGYEQYF. CDR3 nucleotides: TGTGCCAGCAGTAAACTAGCGGGAGGCTACGAGCAGTACTTC.